This section outlines one TCR beta chain sequence together with its context. Sequenced by immunoSEQ multiplex PCR; TCRdb stores in-frame clones only, minus some. This repertoire shows just over 35,000 clones, 93% found once; its top ten account for 0.35% to 0.45%. The sample is drawn from a study of T cell changes during pregnancy in multiple sclerosis. The sample was CD4+ T cells from peripheral blood mononuclear cells, taken in the first trimester of pregnancy. The sequence was obtained from a female donor with multiple sclerosis, enrolled in a pregnancy study.

The CDR3 is CASSGRGLNEQYF. The CDR3 bases are TGCGCCAGCAGCGGAAGGGGGCTCAACGAGCAGTACTTC. The rearrangement joins TRBV5-1 to TRBJ2-7; 7 bases agree with TRBD1. The CDR3 is made up of 13 amino acids. Germline-derived CDR1 and CDR2 are SGHRS and YFSETQ. V was pared by 4 bases and J by 5 bases, with 6 bases of the junction left unmatched.